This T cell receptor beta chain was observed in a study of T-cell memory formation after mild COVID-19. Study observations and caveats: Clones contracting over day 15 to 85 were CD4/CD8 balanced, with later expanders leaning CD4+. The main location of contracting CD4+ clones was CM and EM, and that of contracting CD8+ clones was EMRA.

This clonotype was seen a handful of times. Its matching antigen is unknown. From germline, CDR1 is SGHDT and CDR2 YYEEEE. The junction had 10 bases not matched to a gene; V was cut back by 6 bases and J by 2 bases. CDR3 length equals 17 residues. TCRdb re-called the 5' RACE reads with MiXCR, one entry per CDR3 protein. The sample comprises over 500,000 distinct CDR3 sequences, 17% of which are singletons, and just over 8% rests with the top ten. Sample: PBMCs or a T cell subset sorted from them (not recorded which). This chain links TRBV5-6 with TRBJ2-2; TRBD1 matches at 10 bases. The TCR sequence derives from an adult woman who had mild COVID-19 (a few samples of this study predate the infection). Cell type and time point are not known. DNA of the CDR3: TGTGCCAGCACCCCAGTGACAGGGGGCTTTAACACCGGGGAGCTGTTTTTT. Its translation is CASTPVTGGFNTGELFF.